The clone carrying this T cell receptor beta chain occurred many times. The record originates from a study of CD8 T cells in ankylosing spondylitis. After removal of 3 bases from V and 7 bases from J, the junction contained 10 bases not matched to a gene. In germline, CDR1 is SGDLS, CDR2 YYNGEE. The CDR3 loop spans 16 amino acids. TCRdb reprocessed the 5' RACE reads with MiXCR, giving one entry per CDR3 protein. The sample consists of 10,000 to 15,000 distinct CDR3 sequences, around 2.8% of them appearing once. This receptor was taken from a male donor with ankylosing spondylitis or in good health (not recorded which). The chain joins TRBV9 to TRBJ2-1, with 10 positions matching TRBD1. Sequencing used blood, either unsorted or a sorted T cell fraction (not recorded which). CDR3 amino acids: CASSAQRTGGGNEQFF. CDR3 nucleotide sequence: TGTGCCAGCAGCGCACAACGGACAGGGGGGGGTAATGAGCAGTTCTTC.